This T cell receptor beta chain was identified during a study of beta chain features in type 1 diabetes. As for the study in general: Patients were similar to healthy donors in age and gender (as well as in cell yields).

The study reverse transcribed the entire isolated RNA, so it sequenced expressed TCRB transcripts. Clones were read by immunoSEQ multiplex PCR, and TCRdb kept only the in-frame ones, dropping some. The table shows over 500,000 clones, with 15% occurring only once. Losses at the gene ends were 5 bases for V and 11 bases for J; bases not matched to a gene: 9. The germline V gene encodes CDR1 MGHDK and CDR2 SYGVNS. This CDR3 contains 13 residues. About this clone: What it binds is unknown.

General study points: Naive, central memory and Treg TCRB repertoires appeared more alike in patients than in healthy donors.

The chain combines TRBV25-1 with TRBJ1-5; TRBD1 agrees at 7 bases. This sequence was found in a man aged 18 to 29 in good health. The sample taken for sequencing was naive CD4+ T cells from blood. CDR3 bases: TGTGCCAGCAGTCCACAGGGGTTTGGGTCCCAGCATTTT. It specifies CASSPQGFGSQHF.